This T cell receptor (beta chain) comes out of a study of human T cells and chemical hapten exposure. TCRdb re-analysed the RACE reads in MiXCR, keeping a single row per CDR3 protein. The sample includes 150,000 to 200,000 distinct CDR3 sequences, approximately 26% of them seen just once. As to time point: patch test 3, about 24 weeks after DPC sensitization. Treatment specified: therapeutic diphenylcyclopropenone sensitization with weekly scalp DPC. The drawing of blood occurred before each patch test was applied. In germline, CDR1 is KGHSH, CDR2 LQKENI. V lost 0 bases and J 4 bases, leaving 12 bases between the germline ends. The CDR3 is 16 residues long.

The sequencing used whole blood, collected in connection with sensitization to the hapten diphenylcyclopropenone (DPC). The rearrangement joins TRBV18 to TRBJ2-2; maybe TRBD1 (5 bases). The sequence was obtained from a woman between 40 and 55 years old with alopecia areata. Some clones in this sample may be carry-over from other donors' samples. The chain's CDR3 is CASSPPSRQGTGELFF. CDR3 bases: TGTGCCAGCTCACCACCTAGTCGCCAGGGCACCGGGGAGCTGTTTTTT.